This T cell receptor beta chain came from a study of technical replicates of blood from a few donors. Method: immunoSEQ multiplex PCR; TCRdb's copy keeps in-frame clones and lacks some. The sample carries tens of thousands of clones, about 93% recorded once. This CDR3 is built from 18 residues. The germline gives CDR1 ENHRY, CDR2 SYGVKD. V was trimmed by 3 bases and J by 2 bases, leaving 19 bases between them. This clone was seen a single time. The chain links TRBV10-3 to TRBJ2-2; tentatively, D is TRBD2 (5 bases). The TCR sequence derives from a human donor in good health. The sequenced sample consisted of T cells isolated from PBMCs. The CDR3 coding sequence is TGTGCCATCAGTGAACGATTGGGAGCGGTCCGAAACACCGGGGAGCTGTTTTTT. It yields the protein CAISERLGAVRNTGELFF.